The 26 T cell receptor beta chains listed next were all sequenced from one sample in a study of neoadjuvant anti-PD-1 for oral cavity cancer. The assay was immunoSEQ multiplex PCR, and TCRdb's table has in-frame clones only and misses some. The sample lists roughly 12,000 clones; about 60% were seen once. The sequencing used tumor tissue, collected before nivolumab (anti-PD-1) treatment. The receptors here all came from a person aged 35-80 years with oral cavity squamous cell carcinoma. The donor label of this sample is uncertain.

The chain links TRBV7-8 to TRBJ2-3, with D perhaps matching TRBD2 (6 bases). The CDR3 extends over 16 amino acids. Trimming removed 1 base from V and 3 bases from J, with 14 bases in between. The germline CDR1 and CDR2 sequences are SGHVS and FQNEAQ. This chain's CDR3 is CASSLVGLLGTDTQYF. CDR3 DNA: TGTGCCAGCAGCTTAGTCGGACTATTGGGGACAGATACGCAGTATTTT.

The chain joins TRBV29-1 to TRBJ2-7, with D unclear. Germline CDR1 is SQVTM and CDR2 is ANQGSEA. This CDR3 region has 11 residues. Trimming removed 7 bases from V and 2 bases from J, with 9 bases in between. The CDR3 loop reads CSAQGTYEQYF. CDR3 sequence (DNA): TGCAGCGCCCAAGGAACCTACGAGCAGTACTTC.

This chain links TRBV6-1 with TRBJ2-2; D remains ambiguous. Germline lookup yields CDR1 MNHNS and CDR2 SASEGT. This CDR3 contains 15 residues. V lost 6 bases to trimming and J lost 0 bases, with 11 bases between them. CDR3 region: CASRSDTANTGELFF. The CDR3, as DNA: TGTGCCAGCAGATCAGATACAGCGAACACCGGGGAGCTGTTTTTT.

The chain is built from TRBV21-1 and TRBJ1-3; TRBD1 is taken as the D call from the table, unchecked against the DNA. TRBV21-1 is noted as a pseudogene. The CDR3 is made up of 21 amino acids. CDR3 DNA: TGTGCCAGCAGCCTACCCGGCGGGGACAGACCCGTTGTCCTCTCTGGAAACACCATATATTTT. It encodes CASSLPGGDRPVVLSGNTIYF.

This clone was observed a few times. The CDR3 sequence: CASRGGVSGSAEAFF. CDR3 bases: TGCGCCAGCAGGGGGGGGGTCTCAGGGAGCGCTGAAGCTTTCTTT. The rearrangement joins TRBV10-2 to TRBJ1-1; tentative D call: TRBD1 (5 bases). This CDR3 spans 15 amino acids. Trimming removed 6 bases from V and 6 bases from J, with 20 bases in between. Germline V gene lookup returns CDR1 WSHSY and CDR2 SAAADI.

In this sample, this clone turned up a few times. The chain recombines TRBV5-6 with TRBJ1-2; D is possibly TRBD1 (5 bases). CDR3 size: 15 residues. Germline V gene sequence: CDR1 SGHDT, CDR2 YYEEEE. Trimming took 0 bases from V and 0 from J, leaving 9 bases between them. In DNA form, the CDR3 reads TGTGCCAGCAGCTTGGAGGGACGGTCTAACTATGGCTACACCTTC. It yields the protein CASSLEGRSNYGYTF.

The V and J genes are TRBV28 and TRBJ2-1; D gene uncertain. This CDR3 comprises 13 residues. Germline values: CDR1 MDHEN, CDR2 SYDVKM. V shed 2 bases and J shed 11 bases, with 13 bases lying between them. CDR3 DNA: TGTGCCAGCAGTTTAACCGCGATCAGTAAGCAGTTCTTC. It translates to CASSLTAISKQFF.

Only one count was recorded for this clone. The chain links TRBV19 to TRBJ2-1; 13 bases line up with TRBD2. Looked up from germline, CDR1 is LNHDA and CDR2 is SQIVND (reference sequence). This CDR3 region has 18 residues. V shed 6 bases, J shed 0 bases, and the junction held 8 bases outside the gene matches. CDR3 loop: CASRTSGGRRSSYNEQFF. The CDR3 DNA sequence: TGTGCCAGTAGGACTAGCGGGGGGCGCCGTAGCTCCTACAATGAGCAGTTCTTC.

This clone appeared a few times. The chain uses TRBV7-8 and TRBJ2-1; D possibly uses TRBD1 or TRBD2 (5 bases each). Trimming took off 4 bases at V and 11 bases at J, with 15 bases between the two ends. Germline V gene data show CDR1 as SGHVS and CDR2 as FQNEAQ. The CDR3 extends over 13 amino acids. The CDR3 sequence is CASSYKGPLQQFF. In nucleotides, the CDR3 is TGTGCCAGCAGCTATAAGGGACCCCTACAGCAGTTCTTC.

This clone occurred once. Here the CDR3 DNA reads TGTGCCAGCAGCTTAGTGGAGGCCGGGGAGCTGTTTTTT. Translated, it gives CASSLVEAGELFF. This chain links TRBV11-1 with TRBJ2-2, with a weak D call TRBD2 (5 bases). Per the germline V gene, CDR1 is SGHAT and CDR2 is FQDESV (reference sequence). Trimming left V 1 base short and J 6 bases short, with 6 bases between. The CDR3 extends over 13 amino acids.

This clone has a handful of counts. This chain joins TRBV29-1 and TRBJ1-5, with a tentative D call TRBD1 (6 bases). This CDR3 contains 14 residues. Germline CDR1 SQVTM, CDR2 ANQGSEA. Trimming pared 6 bases from V and 5 bases from J, leaving 17 bases between. As DNA, the CDR3 is TGCAGCGTGCCTACAGGGAGTATAGATCAGCCCCAGCATTTT. It specifies CSVPTGSIDQPQHF.

The V gene is TRBV11-2, the J gene TRBJ2-1; no clear D. The CDR3 sequence is 12 residues long. Germline V CDR1 and CDR2: SGHAT, FQNNGV. V was cut by 5 bases and J by 8 bases, with 10 bases left in between. The CDR3 loop is CASSPFPHEQFF. DNA of the CDR3: TGTGCCAGCAGCCCGTTTCCCCATGAGCAGTTCTTC.

The chain is built from TRBV6-4 and TRBJ2-1, with 7 bases matching TRBD2. V lost 0 bases, J lost 16 bases, and 12 bases stayed unmatched. The CDR3 length is 14 residues. The germline gives CDR1 MRHNA, CDR2 SNTAGT. Here the CDR3 DNA reads TGTGCCAGCAGTGACTCGATTGGCGGGAGCACCCGCTTCTTC. Translated, it gives CASSDSIGGSTRFF.

The rearrangement links TRBV28 to TRBJ2-1, with D uncertain. The CDR3 length is 15 residues. The germline gives CDR1 MDHEN, CDR2 SYDVKM. V was trimmed by 6 bases and J by 0 bases, leaving 12 bases between them. The DNA for the CDR3 is TGTGCCAGCAGGCTAGACTCTAACTCCTACAATGAGCAGTTCTTC. This translates into CASRLDSNSYNEQFF.

This clone was recorded a few times. J is TRBJ2-2 and V is TRBV27, with 8 bases that match TRBD2. The CDR3 sequence is 16 residues long. In germline, CDR1 is MNHEY, CDR2 SMNVEV (reference sequence). Trimming cost V 8 bases and J 4 bases; bases outside gene matches: 12. This CDR3 is CASLDSGLGSTGELFF. As DNA, the CDR3 is TGTGCCAGCCTCGATTCGGGACTAGGAAGCACCGGGGAGCTGTTTTTT.

The chain links TRBV7-6 to TRBJ1-4; D possibly corresponds to TRBD1 (5 bases). V was trimmed by 1 base and J by 4 bases, leaving 7 bases between them. CDR1 is SGHVS, CDR2 FNYEAQ, per germline. The CDR3 length is 14 residues. The CDR3 spells CASSLGQHNEKLFF. CDR3 in DNA: TGTGCCAGCAGCTTAGGACAGCATAATGAAAAACTGTTTTTT. The variable domain in full, with the rest retrieved from reference TRBV7-6 and TRBJ1-4, is GAGVSQSPRYKVTKRGQDVALRCDPISGHVSLYWYRQALGQGPEFLTYFNYEAQQDKSGLPNDRFSAERPEGSISTLTIQRTEQRDSAMYRCASSLGQHNEKLFFGSGTQLSVL.

The chain employs TRBV28 and TRBJ2-4; TRBD1 agrees at 9 bases. V was pared by 5 bases and J by 1 base, with 6 bases of the junction left unmatched. The germline CDR1 and CDR2 sequences are MDHEN and SYDVKM. CDR3 length equals 16 residues. CDR3 nucleotides: TGTGCCAGCAGTGGGGACAGGGTGCGTGCCAAAAACATTCAGTACTTC. Protein product: CASSGDRVRAKNIQYF.

V usage is TRBV5-6 and J usage is TRBJ1-2; D is unclear. The V end lost 4 bases, the J end lost 8 bases, and 15 bases lay between the germline ends. CDR1 is SGHDT, CDR2 YYEEEE, per germline. This CDR3 is 13 amino acids long. The CDR3 DNA reads TGTGCCAGCAGCCATATTCGATTAGGGGGCTACACCTTC. This gives the protein CASSHIRLGGYTF.

The chain uses TRBV25-1 and TRBJ2-7; D is tentatively TRBD1 or TRBD2 (6 bases each). The germline V gene encodes CDR1 MGHDK and CDR2 SYGVNS. The CDR3 loop spans 14 amino acids. V gave up 6 bases and J gave up 2 bases, with 14 bases separating them. The chain's CDR3 is CASRGGQTPYEQYF. CDR3 DNA sequence: TGTGCCAGCAGGGGAGGACAGACGCCCTACGAGCAGTACTTC.

This chain uses TRBV7-2 with TRBJ2-6; 8 bases match TRBD2. Unmatched junction bases numbered 7, after V lost 7 bases and J lost 2 bases. The germline CDR1 and CDR2 sequences are SGHTA and FQGNSA. The length of the CDR3 is 16 residues. The CDR3 region has the DNA TGTGCCAGCAACACCGGGGGGGTAGCTGGGGCCAACGTCCTGACTTTC. Its protein is CASNTGGVAGANVLTF.

The rearrangement joins TRBV7-3 to TRBJ2-3; TRBD2 matches at 14 bases. The CDR3 is made up of 16 amino acids. Per germline, CDR1 SGHTA and CDR2 FQGTGA. J lost 3 bases, V lost 3 bases, and 2 bases had no gene match. The CDR3 sequence is CASSLWTSGGTDTQYF. The CDR3 coding sequence is TGTGCCAGCAGCTTGTGGACTAGCGGGGGGACAGATACGCAGTATTTT.

This clone was counted between two and nine times. The chain has TRBV7-9 and TRBJ2-2; the D gene is possibly TRBD2 (7 bases). Germline lookup yields CDR1 SEHNR and CDR2 FQNEAQ (reference sequence). This CDR3 has 16 amino acids. V lost 5 bases and J lost 4, with 17 bases in between. This chain's CDR3 is CASSPYPGGPTGELFF. The DNA for the CDR3 is TGTGCCAGCAGCCCGTACCCCGGGGGGCCCACCGGGGAGCTGTTTTTT.

The chain is built from TRBV2 and TRBJ2-7; D is tentatively TRBD1 or TRBD2 (5 bases each). Germline V gene sequence: CDR1 SNHLY, CDR2 FYNNEI. V was clipped by 7 bases and J by 7 bases, with 17 bases between them. The CDR3 is made up of 13 amino acids. CDR3 residues: CASNRDPREEQYF. The CDR3 DNA reads as TGTGCCAGCAATAGGGACCCAAGGGAGGAGCAGTACTTC.

This clone came up a few times. This sequence joins TRBV2 and TRBJ1-6; unclear D gene. The CDR3 runs to 11 residues. V lost 6 bases, J lost 14 bases, and 11 bases lay in between. Germline CDR1 is SNHLY and CDR2 is FYNNEI. The CDR3 loop reads CASSLTGALHF. For the CDR3, the DNA is TGTGCCAGCAGCCTTACTGGGGCCCTCCACTTT.

The J gene is TRBJ2-3, the V gene TRBV2; 8 nucleotides line up with TRBD2. Trimming took 5 bases from V and 8 from J; bases not matched to a gene: 6. The CDR3 sequence is 13 residues long. Germline lookup yields CDR1 SNHLY and CDR2 FYNNEI. CDR3 bases: TGTGCCAGCAGTTACGGGAGCGGGGGTACGCAGTATTTT. Translated, it gives CASSYGSGGTQYF.

This clone is large by share. This sequence joins TRBV5-1 and TRBJ2-7, with D perhaps being TRBD1 or TRBD2 (6 bases each). Trimming pared 4 bases from V and 3 bases from J, leaving 23 bases between. Germline loops: CDR1 SGHRS, CDR2 YFSETQ. This CDR3 is built from 17 residues. DNA for the CDR3: TGCGCCAGCAGCCGGGACCAGGGAGTAGGAGGGGGCTACGAGCAGTACTTC. Its translation is CASSRDQGVGGGYEQYF.